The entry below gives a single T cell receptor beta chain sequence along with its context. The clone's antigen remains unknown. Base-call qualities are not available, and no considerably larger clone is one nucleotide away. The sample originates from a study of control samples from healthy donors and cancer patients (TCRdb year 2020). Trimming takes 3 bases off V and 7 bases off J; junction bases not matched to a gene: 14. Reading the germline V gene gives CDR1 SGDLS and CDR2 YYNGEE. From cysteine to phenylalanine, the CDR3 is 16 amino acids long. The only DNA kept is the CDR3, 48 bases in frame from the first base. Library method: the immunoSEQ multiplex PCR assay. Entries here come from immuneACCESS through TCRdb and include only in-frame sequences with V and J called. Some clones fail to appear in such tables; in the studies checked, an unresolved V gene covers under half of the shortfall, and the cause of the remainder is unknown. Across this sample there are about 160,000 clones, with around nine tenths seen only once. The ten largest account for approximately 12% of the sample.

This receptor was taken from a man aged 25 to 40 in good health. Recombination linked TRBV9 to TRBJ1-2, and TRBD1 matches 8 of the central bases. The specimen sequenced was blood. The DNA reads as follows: TGTGCCAGCAGCGGTGGGACAGGAGGCTACTTGGGTGGCTACACCTTC. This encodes CASSGGTGGYLGGYTF.